This TCR beta chain was sequenced during a study of T cell responses to AZD1222 COVID-19 vaccine. About the research overall: Timing groups of about 4 and about 12 weeks for second doses were pooled. Regarding the study as a whole: Recipients of two AZD1222 doses showed rising Spike-specific TCR breadth and depth. Epitopes outside B.1.351 and B.1.1.7 mutated regions reportedly drew nearly half of spike TCRs. Donors skewed white British and female; clonal diversity was possibly underestimated.

Profiled with immunoSEQ multiplex PCR; TCRdb holds only in-frame clones, not every one. The profile shows 180,000 or so clones, about 92% of them singletons. This clone has more than one count but fewer than ten. What it binds is not known. Specimen: peripheral blood, collected on day 0 of AZD1222 vaccination. This receptor was identified in an adult in good health.

CDR3 DNA: TGTGCCAGCTCACCAGACCTCCGGACTAATGAAAAACTGTTTTTT. This encodes CASSPDLRTNEKLFF. This chain joins TRBV18 and TRBJ1-4, with D unresolved. The CDR3 sequence is 15 residues long. Germline V lookup: CDR1 KGHSH, CDR2 LQKENI. V shed 2 bases and J shed 2 bases, with 9 bases lying between them. Full variable domain (outside the CDR3, taken from reference TRBV18 and TRBJ1-4): NAGVMQNPRHLVRRRGQEARLRCSPMKGHSHVYWYRQLPEEGLKFMVYLQKENIIDESGMPKERFSAEFPKEGPSILRIQQVVRGDSAAYFCASSPDLRTNEKLFFGSGTQLSVL.